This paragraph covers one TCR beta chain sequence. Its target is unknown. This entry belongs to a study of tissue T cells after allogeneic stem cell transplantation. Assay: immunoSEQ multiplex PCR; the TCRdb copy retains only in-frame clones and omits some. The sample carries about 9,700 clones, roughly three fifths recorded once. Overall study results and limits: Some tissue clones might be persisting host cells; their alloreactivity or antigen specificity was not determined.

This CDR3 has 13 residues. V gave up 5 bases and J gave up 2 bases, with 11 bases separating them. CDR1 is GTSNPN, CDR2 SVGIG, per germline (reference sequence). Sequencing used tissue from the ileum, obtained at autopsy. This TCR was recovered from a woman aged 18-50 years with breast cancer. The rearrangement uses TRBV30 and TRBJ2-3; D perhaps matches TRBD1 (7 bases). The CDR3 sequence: CAWSGGFTDTQYF. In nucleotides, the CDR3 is TGTGCCTGGTCAGGGGGGTTCACAGATACGCAGTATTTT.